The sequence of this T cell receptor beta chain was determined in a study of T cell repertoires in cytomegalovirus infection. TCRdb processed the reads anew with MiXCR; each CDR3 protein has one entry. Among 160,000 or so distinct CDR3 sequences, about 15% were seen once, and the ten largest hold 18%. This clonotype was picked up a small number of times. From germline, CDR1 is SEHNR and CDR2 FQNEAQ (reference sequence). V was clipped by 3 bases and J by 1 base, with 6 bases between them. The CDR3 runs to 14 residues. This chain joins TRBV7-9 and TRBJ2-2; D remains unclear. The sequence was obtained from a human donor in good health (CMV status not recorded). Some clones in this sample may be carry-over from other donors' samples. Sequenced sample: CD8+ T cells from PBMCs. Here the CDR3 reads CASSFPRNTGELFF. Written as DNA, the CDR3 is TGTGCCAGCAGCTTCCCAAGGAACACCGGGGAGCTGTTTTTT. The full variable domain, in which reference TRBV7-9 and TRBJ2-2 provide the parts outside the CDR3, is DTGVSQNPRHKITKRGQNVTFRCDPISEHNRLYWYRQTLGQGPEFLTYFQNEAQLEKSRLLSDRFSAERPKGSFSTLEIQRTEQGDSAMYLCASSFPRNTGELFFGEGSRLTVL.